This paragraph reports one T cell receptor (beta chain). Trimming removed 0 bases from V and 10 bases from J; junction bases left unmatched: 5. The CDR3 has 15 residues. Per the germline V gene, CDR1 is SGHRS and CDR2 is YFSETQ. This entry comes from a study of T cell responses to AZD1222 COVID-19 vaccine. Assay: immunoSEQ multiplex PCR; the TCRdb copy retains only in-frame clones and omits some. Among approximately 30,000 clones listed, less than 90% were seen once. Sequencing was performed on peripheral blood, taken on day 0 of AZD1222 vaccination. The chain recombines TRBV5-1 with TRBJ1-6; TRBD1 matches 9 bases. The receptor's source is an adult in good health. The CDR3, as DNA: TGCGCCAGCAGCTTGGTCACAGGGGGCGGCTCACCCCTCCACTTT. This gives the protein CASSLVTGGGSPLHF.